One TCR beta chain is described in this entry. The antigen remains unidentified. The data originate from a study of cytomegalovirus exposure and HLA in healthy donors. Study-level points and caveats: Compared with the approximately 700-donor mean, an Asian-associated ancestry cluster reportedly had fewer N-insertions, according to a later analysis. Based on reports, TCR beta sequences accurately predicted HLA-A and HLA-B alleles for most subjects.

The CDR3 spans 13 residues. Germline V gives CDR1 SGHTS, CDR2 YDEGEE. Trimming removed 0 bases at V and 9 bases at J, with 13 bases between. Researchers ran the PCR with 60 Vbeta and 13 Jbeta primers. Clones were sequenced by immunoSEQ multiplex PCR, and TCRdb holds only the in-frame ones, with some missing. The sample includes around 120,000 clones. The rearrangement joins TRBV5-8 to TRBJ2-7; no clear D. The receptor's source is a man in his fifties in good health and CMV-seronegative. Sequencing was performed on PBMCs. CDR3 nucleotides: TGTGCCAGCAGCTTGGGCCCCCCGCCCGGGCAGTACTTC. This encodes CASSLGPPPGQYF.